The sequence of this TCR beta chain was determined in a study of cytomegalovirus exposure and HLA in healthy donors. Study-wide points: The study recorded 160 or so TCR beta chains that were cytomegalovirus-associated. Sequencing likely generated an artifact that appeared as a cluster of highly shared sequence variants. V segments that were indistinguishable, TRBV6-2 and TRBV6-3 among them, were omitted from analysis. In an earlier analysis, most TCR beta V segments were productive about 87% or about 30% of the time.

Points on this clone: Its matching antigen is unknown. Its ends do not fully match the called genes, so a read error is possible.

This PCR relied on a set of 60 Vbeta primers and 13 Jbeta primers. The method was immunoSEQ multiplex PCR; TCRdb's version includes in-frame clones alone and lacks a portion of them. Here the sample spans over 150,000 clones, around three quarters being singletons. Germline V gene sequence: CDR1 SSHAT, CDR2 FNYEAQ (reference sequence). The CDR3 runs 14 residues. V is TRBV7-7 and J is TRBJ1-6; perhaps TRBD1 as D (5 bases). The TCR originated in a woman in her thirties or forties in good health and CMV-seronegative. The sequenced material came from PBMCs. As DNA, the CDR3 is TGTGCTAGCAGCTTAGGGGTTTCGGGTTCACCCCTCCACTTT. This translates into CASSLGVSGSPLHF.